This is a list of T cell receptor beta chains from one sample in a study of T cell responses to AZD1222 COVID-19 vaccine. The method was immunoSEQ multiplex PCR; TCRdb's version includes in-frame clones alone and lacks a portion of them. The data contain 150,000 to 200,000 clones, around 94% of them singletons. The sequenced sample was peripheral blood, obtained 28 days after the second AZD1222 dose. These receptors were obtained from an adult who received the AZD1222 COVID-19 vaccine. The CDR3 runs from the conserved cysteine through the conserved F or W. Rows give clone size only sometimes, using once, few, many, or a class for an expanded clone.

V: TRBV28
J: TRBJ1-2
size: NA
CDR3: CASSRPDRGRGYTF

V: TRBV12-3/TRBV12-4
J: TRBJ1-5
size: NA
CDR3: CASKRSNQPQHF

V: TRBV9
J: TRBJ2-7
size: NA
CDR3: CASSVDLGASYEQYF

V: TRBV11-2
J: TRBJ2-1
size: NA
CDR3: CASSLLAGGPSRHNEQFF

V: TRBV14
J: TRBJ2-7
size: NA
CDR3: CASSQVDTYEQYF

V: TRBV4-1
J: TRBJ2-7
size: NA
CDR3: CASSQAGLAGGVSPYEQYF

V: TRBV6-6
J: TRBJ2-7
size: NA
CDR3: CASSRLAGEGYEQYF

V: TRBV2
J: TRBJ2-1
size: NA
CDR3: CASSAGSSYNEQFF

V: TRBV2
J: TRBJ2-1
size: NA
CDR3: CASSPPGQGYNEQFF

V: TRBV15
J: TRBJ1-6
size: NA
CDR3: CATSRDPRTGNSPLHF

V: TRBV12-3/TRBV12-4
J: TRBJ2-3
size: NA
CDR3: CASSVRGMGTQYF

V: TRBV28
J: TRBJ2-7
size: NA
CDR3: CASRVGLAGDPYEQYF

V: TRBV6-5
J: TRBJ1-3
size: NA
CDR3: CASKISGEAGNTIYF

V: TRBV27
J: TRBJ1-1
size: NA
CDR3: CASSLGMNTEAFF

V: TRBV11-3
J: TRBJ2-3
size: NA
CDR3: CASSSGTHTDTQYF

V: TRBV29-1
J: TRBJ2-1
size: NA
CDR3: CSVAEASGRAGEQFF

V: TRBV20-1
J: TRBJ2-4
size: NA
CDR3: CSARRDKQYF

V: TRBV7-9
J: TRBJ2-2
size: NA
CDR3: CASSPSTGELFF

V: TRBV5-4
J: TRBJ2-7
size: NA
CDR3: CASSLGGGVAYEQYF

V: TRBV29-1
J: TRBJ2-1
size: NA
CDR3: CSARTSGTYNEQFF

V: TRBV7-6
J: TRBJ1-1
size: NA
CDR3: CASSLAQGPTEAFF

V: TRBV5-1
J: TRBJ1-1
size: NA
CDR3: CASSPTTNTEAFF

V: TRBV3-1/TRBV3-2
J: TRBJ1-5
size: NA
CDR3: CASSQDSRGSNQPQHF

V: TRBV12-3/TRBV12-4
J: TRBJ1-2
size: NA
CDR3: CASSPNTRLGYTF

V: TRBV27
J: TRBJ2-7
size: NA
CDR3: CASSPTGSRGNEQYF

V: TRBV20-1
J: TRBJ1-2
size: NA
CDR3: CSPNYGYTF

V: TRBV18
J: TRBJ1-3
size: NA
CDR3: CASSPLGQGGSGNTIYF

V: TRBV6-5
J: TRBJ2-7
size: NA
CDR3: CASSPPRGRYEQYF

V: TRBV10-1
J: TRBJ2-2
size: NA
CDR3: CASSRGLHTGELFF

V: TRBV28
J: TRBJ2-7
size: NA
CDR3: CASSERGAYEQYF

V: TRBV9
J: TRBJ1-3
size: once
CDR3: CASSTTGFSGNTIYF

V: TRBV2
J: TRBJ1-5
size: NA
CDR3: CASSRTGGNQPQHF

V: TRBV3-1/TRBV3-2
J: TRBJ2-1
size: NA
CDR3: CASSRAYNEQFF

V: TRBV5-4
J: TRBJ2-2
size: NA
CDR3: CASSSGTSKTGELFF

V: TRBV5-6
J: TRBJ2-4
size: NA
CDR3: CASSLGSSYKNIQYF

V: TRBV27
J: TRBJ2-1
size: NA
CDR3: CASSFSGNNEQFF

V: TRBV19
J: TRBJ2-1
size: NA
CDR3: CASSIGGGYEQFF

V: TRBV14
J: TRBJ1-3
size: NA
CDR3: CASSRLSRDRGFGNTIYF

V: TRBV27
J: TRBJ1-1
size: NA
CDR3: CASSSLWENTEAFF

V: TRBV4-1
J: TRBJ2-1
size: NA
CDR3: CASSQDRWLEQFF

V: TRBV2
J: TRBJ2-1
size: NA
CDR3: CASGTVAGNEQFF

V: TRBV7-9
J: TRBJ2-3
size: NA
CDR3: CASSGSGDTQYF

V: TRBV5-4
J: TRBJ2-3
size: NA
CDR3: CASSSLGGGTDTQYF

V: TRBV3-1/TRBV3-2
J: TRBJ2-1
size: NA
CDR3: CASSALAGGNNEQFF

V: TRBV11-2
J: TRBJ2-3
size: NA
CDR3: CASSLGQQNTQYF

V: TRBV18
J: TRBJ2-1
size: once
CDR3: CASSQRTVGNEQFF

V: TRBV7-2
J: TRBJ2-7
size: few
CDR3: CASSPSYEQYF

V: TRBV11-1
J: TRBJ2-7
size: NA
CDR3: CASSSTISSYEQYF

V: TRBV24-1
J: TRBJ2-5
size: NA
CDR3: CATSPGGKGKEGETQYF